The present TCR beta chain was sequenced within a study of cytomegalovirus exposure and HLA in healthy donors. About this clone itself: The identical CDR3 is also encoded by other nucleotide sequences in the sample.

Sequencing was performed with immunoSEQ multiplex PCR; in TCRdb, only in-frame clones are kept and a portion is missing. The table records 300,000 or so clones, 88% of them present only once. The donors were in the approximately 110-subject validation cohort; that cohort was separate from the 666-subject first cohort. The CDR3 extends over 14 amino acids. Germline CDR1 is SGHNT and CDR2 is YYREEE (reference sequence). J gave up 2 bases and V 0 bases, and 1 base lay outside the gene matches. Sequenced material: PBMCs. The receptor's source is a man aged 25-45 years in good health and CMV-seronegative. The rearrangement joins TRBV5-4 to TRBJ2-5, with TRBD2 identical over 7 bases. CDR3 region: CASSLVGGQETQYF. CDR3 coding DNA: TGTGCCAGCAGCTTGGTGGGGGGGCAAGAGACCCAGTACTTC. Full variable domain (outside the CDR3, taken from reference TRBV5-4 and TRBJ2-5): ETGVTQSPTHLIKTRGQQVTLRCSSQSGHNTVSWYQQALGQGPQFIFQYYREEENGRGNFPPRFSGLQFPNYSSELNVNALELDDSALYLCASSLVGGQETQYFGPGTRLLVL.